One sample yielded the 27 T cell receptor beta chains listed below, sequenced in a study of cytotoxic CD8 clonotypes in ibrutinib-treated CLL. Produced via immunoSEQ multiplex PCR; TCRdb's table is partial and in-frame only. Of almost 250,000 clones listed, 70% are singletons. Sequenced here: PBMCs, sampled after 24 months of ibrutinib treatment. The receptors come from a human donor with chronic lymphocytic leukemia.

The chain carries TRBV15 and TRBJ2-5; a possible D gene is TRBD2 (6 bases). V gave up 6 bases and J gave up 5 bases, with 13 bases separating them. CDR3 length: 13 amino acids. CDR1 is LNHNV and CDR2 is YYDKDF in the germline V gene (reference sequence). The DNA of the CDR3 is TGTGCCACCAGTTTCGCTGGGAGGGAGACCCAGTACTTC. Encoded protein: CATSFAGRETQYF.

In DNA form, the CDR3 reads TGTGCCAGCAGGCCCACAGGGGGCTCTCGGTTCTTC. This gives the protein CASRPTGGSRFF. The gene calls are TRBV2 and TRBJ2-1, with TRBD1 matching 9 bases. Germline V gene data show CDR1 as SNHLY and CDR2 as FYNNEI. V lost 6 bases, J lost 15 bases, and 9 bases stayed unmatched. There are 12 residues in the CDR3.

The chain uses TRBV6-5 and TRBJ2-1; D not certain. This CDR3 region has 13 residues. Trimming pared 11 bases from V and 1 base from J, leaving 12 bases between. Germline assignment: CDR1 MNHEY and CDR2 SVGAGI. The CDR3 nucleotides read TGTGCCCGATCGGGTGCTTCCTACAATGAGCAGTTCTTC. Amino acids: CARSGASYNEQFF.

J is TRBJ2-2 and V is TRBV27; tentatively, D is TRBD1 (6 bases). Per germline, CDR1 MNHEY and CDR2 SMNVEV (reference sequence). The V end lost 4 bases, the J end lost 1 base, and 7 bases lay between the germline ends. CDR3 length: 14 amino acids. The CDR3 reads CASSWGQNTGELFF. The CDR3 nucleotides read TGTGCCAGCAGTTGGGGACAGAACACCGGGGAGCTGTTTTTT.

The V gene is TRBV9, the J gene TRBJ2-7; a possible D gene is TRBD2 (5 bases). The germline V and J ends were trimmed by 0 bases and 5 bases, with 15 bases remaining between them. The CDR3 spans 15 residues. Germline V gene sequence: CDR1 SGDLS, CDR2 YYNGEE. In nucleotides, the CDR3 is TGTGCCAGCAGCGTAGGTGAAATTAGCGCTAACGAGCAGTACTTC. Translating it yields CASSVGEISANEQYF.

V and J are TRBV7-2 and TRBJ2-4; D ambiguous. The V gene lost 6 bases and the J gene lost 11 bases, with 11 bases spanning the gap. This CDR3 spans 11 amino acids. Looked up from germline, CDR1 is SGHTA and CDR2 is FQGNSA. The CDR3 here is CASRGNQLQYF. The DNA of the CDR3 is TGTGCCAGCAGGGGTAACCAACTTCAGTACTTC. The full variable domain, in which reference TRBV7-2 and TRBJ2-4 provide the parts outside the CDR3, is GAGVSQSPSNKVTEKGKDVELRCDPISGHTALYWYRQSLGQGLEFLIYFQGNSAPDKSGLPSDRFSAERTGGSVSTLTIQRTQQEDSAVYLCASRGNQLQYFGAGTRLSVL.

The rearrangement links TRBV6-6 to TRBJ1-4; possible D gene TRBD1, 5 bases. This CDR3 is 12 amino acids long. The V gene lost 6 bases and the J gene lost 8 bases, with 10 bases spanning the gap. The germline CDR1 and CDR2 sequences are MNHNY and SVGAGI (reference sequence). CDR3 in amino acids: CASRRGEEKLFF. The CDR3 nucleotides read TGTGCCAGCAGGAGGGGCGAGGAAAAACTGTTTTTT.

Turning to this clone: One junction end does not reproduce the germline sequence, and a read error may be involved. V and J are TRBV25-1 and TRBJ1-1, with unresolved D. The germline CDR1 and CDR2 sequences are MGHDK and SYGVNS. The CDR3 length is 18 residues. The CDR3 bases are TGTGCCAGCACTGAACCTTTCTACCATTCACGGCTGAACACTGAAGCTTTCTTT. Translating gives CASTEPFYHSRLNTEAFF.

The gene calls are TRBV7-9 and TRBJ2-7; D is unresolved. Trimming took off 5 bases at V and 4 bases at J, with 9 bases between the two ends. In germline, CDR1 is SEHNR, CDR2 FQNEAQ (reference sequence). This CDR3 has 12 amino acids. CDR3 DNA sequence: TGTGCCAGCAGCCTGAACAGTTACGAGCAGTACTTC. This sequence encodes CASSLNSYEQYF. The variable domain in full, completed from reference TRBV7-9 and TRBJ2-7, reads DTGVSQNPRHKITKRGQNVTFRCDPISEHNRLYWYRQTLGQGPEFLTYFQNEAQLEKSRLLSDRFSAERPKGSFSTLEIQRTEQGDSAMYLCASSLNSYEQYFGPGTRLTVT.

The chain joins TRBV2 to TRBJ2-1; D not resolved. Germline V gene sequence: CDR1 SNHLY, CDR2 FYNNEI. Trimming cost V 7 bases and J 4 bases, with 11 bases left between them. This CDR3 has 13 amino acids. The CDR3 sequence: CASTGDAYNEQFF. CDR3 bases: TGTGCCAGCACGGGCGATGCGTACAATGAGCAGTTCTTC.

The rearrangement links TRBV19 to TRBJ2-7, with TRBD1 matching over 10 bases. CDR3 size: 15 residues. V trimming: 5 bases; J trimming: 3 bases; junction bases outside the gene matches: 7. CDR1 and CDR2 from the germline V gene are LNHDA and SQIVND (reference sequence). The CDR3 sequence is CASSSNRDRGYEQYF. The CDR3 DNA follows: TGTGCCAGTAGTTCGAACCGGGACAGGGGCTACGAGCAGTACTTC.

This clone was recorded once. The chain has TRBV6-5 and TRBJ2-2; D remains unclear. The germline V gene has CDR1 MNHEY and CDR2 SVGAGI. Trimming cost V 4 bases and J 4 bases, with 4 bases left between them. The CDR3 sequence is 12 residues long. This CDR3 reads CASSSTTGELFF. In DNA form, the CDR3 reads TGTGCCAGCAGTTCCACCACCGGGGAGCTGTTTTTT.

The chain recombines TRBV27 with TRBJ2-7; D unresolved. CDR1 and CDR2 (germline): MNHEY, SMNVEV (reference sequence). The CDR3 runs 15 residues. Trimming removed 5 bases from V and 4 bases from J, with 18 bases in between. This chain's CDR3 is CASSPPGSTYYEQYF. CDR3 nucleotide sequence: TGTGCCAGCAGTCCCCCCGGTAGTACTTATTACGAGCAGTACTTC.

This chain uses TRBV7-9 with TRBJ2-1; D is uncertain. The CDR3 contains 14 residues. V gave up 5 bases and J gave up 8 bases, with 16 bases separating them. CDR1 and CDR2 from the germline V gene are SEHNR and FQNEAQ (reference sequence). CDR3 sequence reads: CASSPPPASHEQFF. The CDR3 DNA follows: TGTGCCAGCAGCCCCCCCCCGGCGTCGCATGAGCAGTTCTTC. Variable domain in full (rest from reference TRBV7-9 and TRBJ2-1): DTGVSQNPRHKITKRGQNVTFRCDPISEHNRLYWYRQTLGQGPEFLTYFQNEAQLEKSRLLSDRFSAERPKGSFSTLEIQRTEQGDSAMYLCASSPPPASHEQFFGPGTRLTVL.

The J gene is TRBJ2-5, the V gene TRBV5-1, with D possibly TRBD1 on 6 matching bases. The germline gives CDR1 SGHRS, CDR2 YFSETQ. V was trimmed by 3 bases and J by 1 base, leaving 10 bases between them. CDR3 length: 14 residues. CDR3 loop: CASSSSTGQETQYF. The CDR3 region has the DNA TGCGCCAGCAGCTCCTCGACAGGCCAAGAGACCCAGTACTTC.

The chain carries TRBV5-1 and TRBJ2-2, with no clear D. Trimming cost V 4 bases and J 3 bases, with 7 bases left between them. Germline V CDR1 and CDR2: SGHRS, YFSETQ. This CDR3 comprises 13 residues. CDR3 region: CASSDADTGELFF. The CDR3 nucleotides read TGCGCCAGCAGCGACGCAGACACCGGGGAGCTGTTTTTT.

This clone appeared a few times. This chain connects TRBV18 to TRBJ1-2, with a tentative D call TRBD1 (6 bases). V was cut by 1 base and J by 4 bases, with 10 bases left in between. CDR1 and CDR2 from the germline V gene are KGHSH and LQKENI. This CDR3 has 14 residues. As DNA, the CDR3 is TGTGCCAGCTCACCACTCCAGGGGACCTATGGCTACACCTTC. Its translation is CASSPLQGTYGYTF.

This clone was recorded a few times. The chain links TRBV2 to TRBJ1-2; D is undetermined. With 11 bases removed from V and 0 bases from J, the gap between germline ends came to 10 bases. CDR1 and CDR2 (germline): SNHLY, FYNNEI. The CDR3 length is 12 residues. CDR3 sequence: CALGSANYGYTF. CDR3 bases: TGTGCCTTGGGGAGCGCTAACTATGGCTACACCTTC.

The chain joins TRBV13 to TRBJ2-7; no firm D call. V lost 0 bases, J lost 2 bases, and 11 bases lay in between. This CDR3 is built from 15 residues. Germline CDR1 and CDR2: PRHDT and FYEKMQ (reference sequence). The CDR3 sequence is CASSLGRAGTYEQYF. The CDR3 nucleotides are TGTGCCAGCAGCTTAGGCCGGGCAGGAACCTACGAGCAGTACTTC.

This sequence joins TRBV11-3 and TRBJ1-2; possible D gene TRBD1, 5 bases. The CDR3 extends over 12 amino acids. The ends were cut back, 3 bases at V and 8 bases at J, with 10 bases in the middle. Germline V gives CDR1 SGHNT, CDR2 YENEEA. The CDR3 protein is CASSLQGEGYTF. The CDR3 nucleotides read TGTGCCAGCAGCTTGCAGGGAGAAGGCTACACCTTC.

V and J are TRBV11-2 and TRBJ2-2; 9 bases are shared with TRBD1. Trimming at V came to 6 bases and at J to 5 bases, leaving 7 bases not matched to a gene. The CDR3 runs to 15 residues. Germline V CDR1 and CDR2: SGHAT, FQNNGV. The CDR3 is CASSSGTGLTGELFF. The CDR3 coding sequence is TGTGCCAGCAGTTCCGGGACAGGGTTAACCGGGGAGCTGTTTTTT.

The chain uses TRBV5-1 and TRBJ2-3; D unresolved. Per germline, CDR1 SGHRS and CDR2 YFSETQ. The CDR3 sequence is 15 residues long. The ends were cut back, 0 bases at V and 5 bases at J, with 13 bases in the middle. CDR3 DNA sequence: TGCGCCAGCAGCTTGGCGGAGTCGGCTATAGATACGCAGTATTTT. It encodes CASSLAESAIDTQYF.

This clone was seen just once. The chain has TRBV5-8 and TRBJ1-4, with D unresolved. The germline V and J ends were trimmed by 0 bases and 8 bases, with 5 bases remaining between them. There are 12 residues in the CDR3. The V gene's germline CDR1 is SGHTS and CDR2 YDEGEE. CDR3 coding DNA: TGTGCCAGCAGCTTGGATAGGGAAAAACTGTTTTTT. Its translation: CASSLDREKLFF. Together with reference TRBV5-8 and TRBJ1-4, the CDR3 gives the full variable domain: EAGVTQSPTHLIKTRGQQATLRCSPISGHTSVYWYQQALGLGLQFLLWYDEGEERNRGNFPPRFSGRQFPNYSSELNVNALELEDSALYLCASSLDREKLFFGSGTQLSVL.

The genes are TRBV6-6 and TRBJ2-1, with 7 bases identical to TRBD2. This CDR3 spans 14 amino acids. CDR1 is MNHNY, CDR2 SVGAGI, per germline (reference sequence). V was clipped by 6 bases and J by 3 bases; unmatched bases: 5. The CDR3 protein is CASRGGGSYNEQFF. The CDR3 DNA is TGTGCCAGCAGGGGGGGAGGGAGCTACAATGAGCAGTTCTTC.

The chain couples TRBV9 to TRBJ2-7; 10 bases line up with TRBD2. Germline assignment: CDR1 SGDLS and CDR2 YYNGEE. V trimming: 0 bases; J trimming: 5 bases; junction bases outside the gene matches: 8. The CDR3 consists of 16 residues. The CDR3 region is CASSVGGAGGPHEQYF. The CDR3 bases are TGTGCCAGCAGCGTAGGTGGAGCGGGAGGGCCCCACGAGCAGTACTTC.

V and J are TRBV4-2 and TRBJ2-3, with a tentative D call TRBD1 (6 bases). The CDR3 sequence is 16 residues long. Trimming left V 3 bases short and J 4 bases short, with 17 bases between. The germline V gene has CDR1 LGHNA and CDR2 YNFKEQ. Here the CDR3 reads CASSQTPGQWADTQYF. The CDR3 DNA is TGTGCCAGCAGCCAGACGCCCGGACAGTGGGCAGATACGCAGTATTTT.

J is TRBJ2-5 and V is TRBV5-1; TRBD1 matches 8 bases. This CDR3 spans 15 amino acids. With 0 bases clipped from V and 2 bases from J, the junction kept 3 bases outside the gene matches. Per the germline V gene, CDR1 is SGHRS and CDR2 is YFSETQ. The CDR3 DNA sequence: TGCGCCAGCAGCTTGGAGGGACAGGTACAAGAGACCCAGTACTTC. Protein: CASSLEGQVQETQYF.